This T cell receptor (beta chain) came from a study of cytomegalovirus exposure and HLA in healthy donors. Study results and caveats: Reports described diagnosis of cytomegalovirus status by the classifier as highly specific and sensitive. The tendency of first-cohort TCR clusters to co-occur in the roughly 120 validation repertoires was identified by a subsequent analysis. A few of the chains that were CMV-associated were confirmed in vitro to be specific for CMV antigens. The study listed some 160 cytomegalovirus-associated TCR beta chains.

The CDR3 runs 20 residues. With 0 bases clipped from V and 0 bases from J, the junction kept 6 bases outside the gene matches. The germline V gene has CDR1 SGDLS and CDR2 YYNGEE. Regarding this clone: The antigen is not known.

Using immunoSEQ multiplex PCR, the repertoire was profiled, and TCRdb retains in-frame clones only, with some absent. This sample carries 150,000 to 200,000 clones, about 82% of them seen once, and the ten largest clones take approximately 1.5%. This sequence originates from a woman aged 18-29 years in good health and CMV-seronegative. What was sequenced was PBMCs. The rearrangement uses TRBV9 and TRBJ2-1, with 16 bases lining up with TRBD2. The CDR3 spells CASSVEGLAGGSLSYNEQFF. CDR3 nucleotides: TGTGCCAGCAGCGTAGAGGGACTAGCGGGAGGGTCACTCTCCTACAATGAGCAGTTCTTC.